This T cell receptor (beta chain) derives from a study of blood T cell repertoires in COVID-19. Original processing methods: Amplification of reference gene primers provided the estimated nucleated cell counts. Some clones are missing from TCRdb's copy, which holds only in-frame ones; the method was immunoSEQ multiplex PCR. V, J and clone size are those of that table, while D and trimming were read from the DNA. The sample yields over 150,000 clones, around 86% seen once. The CDR3 runs to 15 residues. Germline assignment: CDR1 SGHDT and CDR2 YYEEEE. V lost 2 bases and J 4 bases, leaving 10 bases between the germline ends. Followed longitudinally, the Seattle patients had been enrolled during active infection.

The chain employs TRBV5-6 and TRBJ1-6; D remains ambiguous. The specimen sequenced was peripheral blood. This TCR was sampled from a woman in her 70s with COVID-19, enrolled during active disease. The CDR3 DNA follows: TGTGCCAGCAGCTTCGGGAACCCATATAATTCACCCCTCCACTTT. It encodes CASSFGNPYNSPLHF.